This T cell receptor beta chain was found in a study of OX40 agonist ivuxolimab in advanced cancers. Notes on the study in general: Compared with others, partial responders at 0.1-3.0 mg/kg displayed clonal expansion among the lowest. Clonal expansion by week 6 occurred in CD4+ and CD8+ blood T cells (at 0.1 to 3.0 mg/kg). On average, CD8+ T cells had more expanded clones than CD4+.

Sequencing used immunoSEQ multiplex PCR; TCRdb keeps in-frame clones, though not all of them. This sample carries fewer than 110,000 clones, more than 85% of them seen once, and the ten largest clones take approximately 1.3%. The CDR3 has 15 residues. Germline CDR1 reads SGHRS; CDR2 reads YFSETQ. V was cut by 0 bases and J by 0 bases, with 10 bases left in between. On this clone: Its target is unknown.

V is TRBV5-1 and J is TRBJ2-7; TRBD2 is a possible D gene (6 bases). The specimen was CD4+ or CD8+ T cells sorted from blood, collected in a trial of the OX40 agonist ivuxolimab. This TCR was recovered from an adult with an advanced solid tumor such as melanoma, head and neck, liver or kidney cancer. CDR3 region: CASSLGAGLSYEQYF. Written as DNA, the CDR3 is TGCGCCAGCAGCTTGGGCGCGGGGCTCTCCTACGAGCAGTACTTC.